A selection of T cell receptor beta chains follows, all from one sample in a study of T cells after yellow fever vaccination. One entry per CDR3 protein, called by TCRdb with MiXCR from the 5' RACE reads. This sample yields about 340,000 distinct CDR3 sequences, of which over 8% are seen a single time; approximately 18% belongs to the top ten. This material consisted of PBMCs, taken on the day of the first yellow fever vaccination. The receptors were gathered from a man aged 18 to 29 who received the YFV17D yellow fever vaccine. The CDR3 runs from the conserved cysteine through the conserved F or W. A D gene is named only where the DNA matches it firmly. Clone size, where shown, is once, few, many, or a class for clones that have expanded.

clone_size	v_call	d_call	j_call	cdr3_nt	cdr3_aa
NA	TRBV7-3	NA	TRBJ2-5	TGTGCCAGCAGCTTAAATCTCGGGCAGGGGACCCAGTACTTC	CASSLNLGQGTQYF
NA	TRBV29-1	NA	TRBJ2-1	TGCAGCGCGGCCGATAGCTCCTACAATGAGCAGTTCTTC	CSAADSSYNEQFF
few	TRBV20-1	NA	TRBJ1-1	TGCAGTGCTAGAGATAGACGGACGAACACTGAAGCTTTCTTT	CSARDRRTNTEAFF
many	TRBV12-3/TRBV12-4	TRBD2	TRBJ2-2	TGTGCCAGCAGTTTGAAGCGGGGCACCGGGGAGCTGTTTTTT	CASSLKRGTGELFF
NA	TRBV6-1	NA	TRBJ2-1	TGTGCCAGCAGGCGTTGGGATCTTAATGAGCAGTTCTTC	CASRRWDLNEQFF
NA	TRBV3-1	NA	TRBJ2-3	TGTGCCACCTGCCAAGATGTAGTACGCACAGATACGCAGTATTTT	CATCQDVVRTDTQYF
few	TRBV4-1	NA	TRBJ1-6	TGCGCCAGCAGCCACCTTCGGACCAGGGGTAATTCACCCCTCCACTTT	CASSHLRTRGNSPLHF
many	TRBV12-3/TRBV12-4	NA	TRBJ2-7	TGTGCCAGCAGTTCCCGGGACACGGGTGGCGAGCAGTACTTC	CASSSRDTGGEQYF
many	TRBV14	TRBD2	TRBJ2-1	TGTGCCAGCAGGTTCAGCCCCGGACTAGCGGGGGGACCCAATGAGCAGTTCTTC	CASRFSPGLAGGPNEQFF
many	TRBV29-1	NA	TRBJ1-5	TGCAGCGGGGCTTCGGGACCGGATCAGCCCCAGCATTTT	CSGASGPDQPQHF
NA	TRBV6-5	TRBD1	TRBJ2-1	TGTGCCAGCAGTTACTCTTCTACAGGGGGCATCTACAATGAGCAGTTCTTC	CASSYSSTGGIYNEQFF
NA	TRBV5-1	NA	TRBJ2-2	TGCGCCAGCAGCTTGGCCAACTACCTCGGGGAGCTGTTTTTT	CASSLANYLGELFF
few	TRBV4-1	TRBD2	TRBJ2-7	TGCGCCAGCAGCCAAGAGGGACTAGCTCCCCACGAGCAGTACTTC	CASSQEGLAPHEQYF
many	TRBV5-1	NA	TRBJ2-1	TGCGCCAGCAGCTTGGGGATAGGGGGCAATGAGCAGTTCTTC	CASSLGIGGNEQFF
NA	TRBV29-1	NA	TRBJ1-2	TGCAGCGTCCAACAGGGAGAGGATGCCGCTGGCTACACCTTC	CSVQQGEDAAGYTF
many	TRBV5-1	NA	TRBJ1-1	TGTGCCAGCAGTTTAAACTTAAACACTGAAGCTTTCTTT	CASSLNLNTEAFF
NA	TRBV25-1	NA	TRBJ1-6	TGTGCCAGCAGTGCCCCGGGACGGGGGACGAATTCACCCCTCCACTTT	CASSAPGRGTNSPLHF
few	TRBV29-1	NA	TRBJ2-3	TGCAGCGTTCGAGCGTTGGGCCTCACAGATACGCAGTATTTT	CSVRALGLTDTQYF
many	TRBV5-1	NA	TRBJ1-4	TGCGCCAGCAGCCCCCGGGACCCAATGGATGAAAAACTGTTTTTT	CASSPRDPMDEKLFF
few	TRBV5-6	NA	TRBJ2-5	TGTGCCAGCAGCGCCGGGACCCCCCGCGTGACCCAGTACTTC	CASSAGTPRVTQYF
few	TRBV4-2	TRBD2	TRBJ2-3	TGTGCCAGCAGCCTCTTTGCGAGCGGGGGGACAGATACGCAGTATTTT	CASSLFASGGTDTQYF
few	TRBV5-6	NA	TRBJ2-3	TGTGCCAGCAGTAACAGCGCGGCAGATACGCAGTATTTT	CASSNSAADTQYF
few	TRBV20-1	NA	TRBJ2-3	TGCAGTGCTGCCCTTAGGGGGGTGAGACAGGCAGATACGCAGTATTTT	CSAALRGVRQADTQYF
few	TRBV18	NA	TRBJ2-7	TGTGCCAGCTCACTCCTTGACGGGGCGCCTAAGTACGAGCAGTACTTC	CASSLLDGAPKYEQYF
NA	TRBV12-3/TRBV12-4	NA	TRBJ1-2	TGTGCCAGCAGTTTTTCTATTGGCGTCACAGGGCCCGACGGACCTAACTATGGCTACACCTTC	CASSFSIGVTGPDGPNYGYTF
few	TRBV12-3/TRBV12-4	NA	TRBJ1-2	TGTGCCAGCAGGGACGCAAACTATGGCTACACCTTC	CASRDANYGYTF
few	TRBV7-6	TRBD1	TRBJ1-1	TGTGCCAGCAGCCTTACAGGGGGCTCTGAAGCTTTCTTT	CASSLTGGSEAFF
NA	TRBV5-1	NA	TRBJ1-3	TGCGCCAGCGCGGAGGGGGGCTCTGGAAACACCATATATTTT	CASAEGGSGNTIYF
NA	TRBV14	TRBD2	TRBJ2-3	TGTGCCAGCAGCTCTCACGCGCCACTAGCGGGGGGAAATACGCAGTATTTT	CASSSHAPLAGGNTQYF
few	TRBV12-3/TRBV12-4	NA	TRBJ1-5	TGTGCCAGCAGTTCACGGATGTTCAATCAGCCCCAGCATTTT	CASSSRMFNQPQHF